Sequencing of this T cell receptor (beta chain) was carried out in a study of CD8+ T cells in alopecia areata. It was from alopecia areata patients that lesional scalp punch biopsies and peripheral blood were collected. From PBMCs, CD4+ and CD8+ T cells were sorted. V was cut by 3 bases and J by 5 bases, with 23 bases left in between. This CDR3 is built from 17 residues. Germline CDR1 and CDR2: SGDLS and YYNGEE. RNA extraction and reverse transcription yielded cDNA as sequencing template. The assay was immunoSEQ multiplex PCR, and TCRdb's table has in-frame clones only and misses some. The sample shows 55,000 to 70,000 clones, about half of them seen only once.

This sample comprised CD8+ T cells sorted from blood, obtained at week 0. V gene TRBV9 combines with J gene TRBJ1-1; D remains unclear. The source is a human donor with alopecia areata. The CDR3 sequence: CASSAGPGGTALTEAFF. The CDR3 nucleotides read TGTGCCAGCAGCGCCGGCCCCGGAGGAACGGCTCTAACTGAAGCTTTCTTT.